This TCR beta chain was sequenced during a study of cytomegalovirus exposure and HLA in healthy donors. This CDR3 contains 13 residues. Germline assignment: CDR1 SGHAT and CDR2 FQNNGV. PCR involved 60 Vbeta and 13 Jbeta primers. Some clones are missing from TCRdb's copy, which holds only in-frame ones; the method was immunoSEQ multiplex PCR. The table has about 110,000 clones, 76% seen once. The receptor comes from a middle-aged man in good health and CMV-seropositive. Sample: PBMCs. V and J are TRBV11-2 and TRBJ2-5, with a possible D match to TRBD1 (7 bases). With the DNA end fitting TRBJ2-7 better, the J assignment may be wrong. For the CDR3, the DNA is TGTGCCAGCAGGGCAGGGGGGTCCTACGAGCAGTACTTC. Its protein is CASRAGGSYEQYF.